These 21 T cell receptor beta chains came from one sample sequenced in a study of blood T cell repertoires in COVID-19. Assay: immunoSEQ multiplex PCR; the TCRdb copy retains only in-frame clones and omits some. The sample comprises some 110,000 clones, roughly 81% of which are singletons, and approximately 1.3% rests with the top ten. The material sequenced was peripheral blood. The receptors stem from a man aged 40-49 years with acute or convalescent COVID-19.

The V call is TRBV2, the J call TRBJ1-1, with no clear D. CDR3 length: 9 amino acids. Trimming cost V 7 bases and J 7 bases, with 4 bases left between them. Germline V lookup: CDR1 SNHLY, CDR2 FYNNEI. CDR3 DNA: TGTGCCAGCACTAGTGAAGCTTTCTTT. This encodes CASTSEAFF.

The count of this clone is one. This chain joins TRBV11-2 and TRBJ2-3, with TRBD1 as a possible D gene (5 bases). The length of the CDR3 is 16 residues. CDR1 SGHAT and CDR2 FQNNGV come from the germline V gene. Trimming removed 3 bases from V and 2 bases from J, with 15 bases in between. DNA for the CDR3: TGTGCCAGCAGCTTTGGGATGGGGCCGCACACAGATACGCAGTATTTT. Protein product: CASSFGMGPHTDTQYF.

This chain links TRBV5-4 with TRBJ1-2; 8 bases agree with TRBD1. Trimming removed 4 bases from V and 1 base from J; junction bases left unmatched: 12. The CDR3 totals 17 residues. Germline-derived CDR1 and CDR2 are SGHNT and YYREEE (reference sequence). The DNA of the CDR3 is TGTGCCAGCAGCCTCGGGACAGGCCACGGGGTTAACTATGGCTACACCTTC. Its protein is CASSLGTGHGVNYGYTF.

Here the CDR3 reads CASSWAPDSLYEQYF. The CDR3 DNA is TGTGCCAGCAGTTGGGCCCCGGACAGCCTCTACGAGCAGTACTTC. J is TRBJ2-7 and V is TRBV6-6; D is possibly TRBD1 (6 bases). V was cut by 4 bases and J by 3 bases, with 16 bases left in between. The CDR3 length is 15 residues. CDR1 MNHNY and CDR2 SVGAGI come from the germline V gene (reference sequence).

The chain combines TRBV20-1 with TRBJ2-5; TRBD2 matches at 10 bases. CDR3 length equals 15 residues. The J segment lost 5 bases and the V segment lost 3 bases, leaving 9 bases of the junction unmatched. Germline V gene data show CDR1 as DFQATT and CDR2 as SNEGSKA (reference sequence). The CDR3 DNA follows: TGCAGTGCTAGTACTCCGGGACTAGCGTGGGAGACCCAGTACTTC. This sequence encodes CSASTPGLAWETQYF.

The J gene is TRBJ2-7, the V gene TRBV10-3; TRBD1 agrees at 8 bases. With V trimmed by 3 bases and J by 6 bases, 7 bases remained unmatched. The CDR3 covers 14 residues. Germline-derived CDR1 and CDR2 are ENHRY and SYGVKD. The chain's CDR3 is CAISDRGRGGEQYF. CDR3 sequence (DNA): TGTGCCATCAGTGACAGGGGGCGGGGCGGCGAGCAGTACTTC.

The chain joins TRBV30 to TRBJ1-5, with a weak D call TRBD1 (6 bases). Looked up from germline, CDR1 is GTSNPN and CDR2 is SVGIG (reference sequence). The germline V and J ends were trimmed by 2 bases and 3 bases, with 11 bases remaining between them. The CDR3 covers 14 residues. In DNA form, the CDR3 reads TGTGCCTGGAGTCGCGGACAGTTCAATCAGCCCCAGCATTTT. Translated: CAWSRGQFNQPQHF. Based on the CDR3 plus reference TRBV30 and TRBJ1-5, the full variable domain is SQTIHQWPATLVQPVGSPLSLECTVEGTSNPNLYWYRQAAGRGLQLLFYSVGIGQISSEVPQNLSASRPQDRQFILSSKKLLLSDSGFYLCAWSRGQFNQPQHFGDGTRLSIL.

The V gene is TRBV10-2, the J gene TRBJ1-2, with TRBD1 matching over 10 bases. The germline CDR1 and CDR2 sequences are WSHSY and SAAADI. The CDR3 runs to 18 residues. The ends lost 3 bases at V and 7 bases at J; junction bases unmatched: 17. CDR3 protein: CASSENDRGRTGLSGYTF. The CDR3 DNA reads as TGCGCCAGCAGTGAAAACGACAGGGGGCGGACGGGTCTGAGTGGCTACACCTTC.

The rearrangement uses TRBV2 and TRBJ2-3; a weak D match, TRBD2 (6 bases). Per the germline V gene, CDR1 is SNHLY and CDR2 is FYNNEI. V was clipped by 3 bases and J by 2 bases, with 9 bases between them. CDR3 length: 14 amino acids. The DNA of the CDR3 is TGTGCCAGCAGTGAGACTAGGGACACAGATACGCAGTATTTT. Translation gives CASSETRDTDTQYF.

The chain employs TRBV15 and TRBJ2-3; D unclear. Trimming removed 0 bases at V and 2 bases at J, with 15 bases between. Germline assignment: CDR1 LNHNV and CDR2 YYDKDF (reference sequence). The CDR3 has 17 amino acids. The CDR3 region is CATSRDLIMAVTDTQYF. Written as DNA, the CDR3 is TGTGCCACCAGCAGAGATCTAATTATGGCGGTCACAGATACGCAGTATTTT.

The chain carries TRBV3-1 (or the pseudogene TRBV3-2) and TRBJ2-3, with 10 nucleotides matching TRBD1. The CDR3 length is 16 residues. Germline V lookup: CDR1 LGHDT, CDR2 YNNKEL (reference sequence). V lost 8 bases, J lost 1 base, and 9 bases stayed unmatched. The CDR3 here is CASSLHGTGGTDTQYF. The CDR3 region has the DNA TGTGCCAGCTCACTACACGGGACAGGGGGCACAGATACGCAGTATTTT.

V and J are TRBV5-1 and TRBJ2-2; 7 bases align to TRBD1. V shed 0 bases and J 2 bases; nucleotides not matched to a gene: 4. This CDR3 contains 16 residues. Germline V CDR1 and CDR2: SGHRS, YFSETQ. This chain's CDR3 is CASSLVTGVNTGELFF. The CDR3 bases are TGCGCCAGCAGCTTGGTCACAGGGGTTAACACCGGGGAGCTGTTTTTT.

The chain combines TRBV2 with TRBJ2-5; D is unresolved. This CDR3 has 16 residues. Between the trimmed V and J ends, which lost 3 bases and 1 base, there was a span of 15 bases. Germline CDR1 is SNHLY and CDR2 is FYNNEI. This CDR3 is CASSEGSYSSQETQYF. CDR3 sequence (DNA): TGTGCCAGCAGTGAGGGCAGTTACAGCTCCCAAGAGACCCAGTACTTC. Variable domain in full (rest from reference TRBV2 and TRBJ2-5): EPEVTQTPSHQVTQMGQEVILRCVPISNHLYFYWYRQILGQKVEFLVSFYNNEISEKSEIFDDQFSVERPDGSNFTLKIRSTKLEDSAMYFCASSEGSYSSQETQYFGPGTRLLVL.

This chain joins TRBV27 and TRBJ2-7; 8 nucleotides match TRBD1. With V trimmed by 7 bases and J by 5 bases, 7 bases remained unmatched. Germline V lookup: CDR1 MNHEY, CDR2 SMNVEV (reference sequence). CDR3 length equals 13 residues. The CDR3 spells CASMRQGLNEQYF. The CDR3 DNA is TGTGCCAGCATGAGACAGGGGTTGAACGAGCAGTACTTC.

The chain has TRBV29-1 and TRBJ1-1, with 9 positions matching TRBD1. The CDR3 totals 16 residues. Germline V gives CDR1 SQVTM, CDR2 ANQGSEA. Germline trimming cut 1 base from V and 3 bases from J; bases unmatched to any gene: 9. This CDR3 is CSVEVAGQGRYTEAFF. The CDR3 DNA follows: TGCAGCGTTGAAGTTGCCGGACAGGGGCGGTACACTGAAGCTTTCTTT.

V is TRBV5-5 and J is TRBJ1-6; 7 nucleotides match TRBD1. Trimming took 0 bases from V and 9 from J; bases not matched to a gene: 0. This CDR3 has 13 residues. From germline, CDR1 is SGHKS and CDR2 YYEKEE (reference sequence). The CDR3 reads CASSLGDSSPLHF. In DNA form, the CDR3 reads TGTGCCAGCAGCTTGGGGGACAGTTCACCCCTCCACTTT.

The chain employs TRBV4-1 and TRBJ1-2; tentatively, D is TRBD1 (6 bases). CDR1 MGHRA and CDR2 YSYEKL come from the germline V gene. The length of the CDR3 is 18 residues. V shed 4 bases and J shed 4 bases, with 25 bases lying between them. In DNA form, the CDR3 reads TGCGCCAGCAGCCCACCGGGGGGGACAAGGACATCCGGCTATGGCTACACCTTC. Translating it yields CASSPPGGTRTSGYGYTF.

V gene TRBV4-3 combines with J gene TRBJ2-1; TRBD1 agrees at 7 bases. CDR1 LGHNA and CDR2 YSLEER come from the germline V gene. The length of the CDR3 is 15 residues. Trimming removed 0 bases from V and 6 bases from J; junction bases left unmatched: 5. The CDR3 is CASSQEGTARNEQFF. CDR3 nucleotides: TGCGCCAGCAGCCAAGAGGGGACAGCCCGCAATGAGCAGTTCTTC.

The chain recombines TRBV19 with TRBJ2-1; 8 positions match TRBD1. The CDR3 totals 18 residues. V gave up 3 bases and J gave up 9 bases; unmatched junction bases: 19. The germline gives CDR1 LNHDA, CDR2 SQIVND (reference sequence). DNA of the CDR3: TGTGCCAGTAGTATCAATGGGGTCGGCCAGGGGGCCGGCGGTGAGCAGTTCTTC. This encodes CASSINGVGQGAGGEQFF.

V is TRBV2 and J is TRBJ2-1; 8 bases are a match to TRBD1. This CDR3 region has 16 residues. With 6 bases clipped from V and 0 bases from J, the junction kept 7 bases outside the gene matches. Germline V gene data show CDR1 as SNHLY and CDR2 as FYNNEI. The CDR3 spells CASSGPGTGSYNEQFF. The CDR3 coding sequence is TGTGCCAGCAGCGGTCCCGGGACAGGCTCCTACAATGAGCAGTTCTTC.

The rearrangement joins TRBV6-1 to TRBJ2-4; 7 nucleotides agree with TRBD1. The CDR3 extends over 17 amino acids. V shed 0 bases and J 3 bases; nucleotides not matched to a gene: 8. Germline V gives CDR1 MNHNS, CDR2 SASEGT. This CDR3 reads CASSEAPTGDIKNIQYF. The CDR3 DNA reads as TGTGCCAGCAGTGAAGCGCCAACAGGGGATATCAAAAACATTCAGTACTTC.